The 11 T cell receptor beta chains reported below all come from one sample, sequenced in a study of T cell repertoires in cytomegalovirus infection. TCRdb fed the reads into MiXCR, producing one record per CDR3 protein. The sample has around 100,000 distinct CDR3 sequences, under 55% seen once. These receptors' targets are unknown. The input for sequencing was CD8+ T cells from cultured PBMCs, taken from culture after CMV antigen stimulation. These receptors all stem from a human donor in good health (CMV status not recorded). Some clones in this sample may be carry-over from other donors' samples.

Only a few counts were recorded for this clonotype. The CDR3 protein is CASSGTVSGETQYF. The CDR3 DNA is TGTGCCAGCAGCGGGACAGTCTCCGGAGAGACCCAGTACTTC. V gene TRBV5-6 combines with J gene TRBJ2-5; 7 bases map to TRBD1. In germline, CDR1 is SGHDT, CDR2 YYEEEE. CDR3 length: 14 residues. V lost 4 bases and J lost 4; bases outside the gene matches: 7.

The chain combines TRBV12-3 or TRBV12-4 with TRBJ1-2, with D perhaps matching TRBD1 (5 bases). The CDR3 covers 14 residues. Trimming cost V 2 bases and J 6 bases, with 13 bases left between them. The CDR3: CASSLYAGPHGYTF. CDR3 nucleotides: TGTGCCAGCAGTTTATACGCAGGGCCTCATGGCTACACCTTC.

The chain employs TRBV19 and TRBJ2-7, with D possibly matching TRBD2 (5 bases). The V gene lost 3 bases and the J gene lost 2 bases, with 14 bases spanning the gap. From germline, CDR1 is LNHDA and CDR2 SQIVND (reference sequence). This CDR3 has 15 amino acids. CDR3 sequence (DNA): TGTGCCAGTAGTATTCCCGGACTCGAGGCCTACGAGCAGTACTTC. Its translation: CASSIPGLEAYEQYF.

This clonotype occurred a few times. This rearrangement joins TRBV7-8 to TRBJ2-2; 10 nucleotides line up with TRBD2. Trimming at V came to 5 bases and at J to 8 bases, leaving 8 bases not matched to a gene. The CDR3 has 15 residues. CDR1 SGHVS and CDR2 FQNEAQ come from the germline V gene. In nucleotides, the CDR3 is TGTGCCAGCAGCCCCAGCGGGGGGGCCTGGGGGGAGCTGTTTTTT. Its protein is CASSPSGGAWGELFF.

This clonotype was seen more than once but under ten times. V usage is TRBV7-6 and J usage is TRBJ2-1; TRBD2 matches at 11 bases. Germline loops: CDR1 SGHVS, CDR2 FNYEAQ. The CDR3 runs to 15 residues. The V and J ends lost 5 bases and 8 bases, in that order; junction bases with no gene match: 8. CDR3 region: CASSLSGGAADEQFF. CDR3 coding DNA: TGTGCCAGCAGCCTTAGCGGGGGGGCAGCTGATGAGCAGTTCTTC.

The V call is TRBV11-2, the J call TRBJ2-4, with D perhaps matching TRBD2 (5 bases). CDR1 and CDR2 from the germline V gene are SGHAT and FQNNGV. The V and J ends lost 3 bases and 8 bases respectively, with 17 bases between them. The CDR3 is 15 residues long. CDR3 in amino acids: CASSFPTGVAYIQYF. CDR3 nucleotide sequence: TGTGCCAGCAGCTTCCCGACCGGGGTCGCGTACATTCAGTACTTC.

The chain uses TRBV5-1 and TRBJ2-5; the D is unclear. The germline V and J ends were trimmed by 4 bases and 0 bases, with 19 bases remaining between them. The CDR3 runs to 17 residues. Germline V gene lookup returns CDR1 SGHRS and CDR2 YFSETQ. The DNA of the CDR3 is TGCGCCAGCAGCCCCCGAGGACGTCAAACTTACCAAGAGACCCAGTACTTC. Translation gives CASSPRGRQTYQETQYF. Supplemented by reference TRBV5-1 and TRBJ2-5, the full variable domain reads KAGVTQTPRYLIKTRGQQVTLSCSPISGHRSVSWYQQTPGQGLQFLFEYFSETQRNKGNFPGRFSGRQFSNSRSEMNVSTLELGDSALYLCASSPRGRQTYQETQYFGPGTRLLVL.

This rearrangement joins TRBV7-2 to TRBJ1-1; D gene ambiguous. Trimming took 0 bases from V and 4 from J, leaving 9 bases between them. The V gene's germline CDR1 is SGHTA and CDR2 FQGNSA. The CDR3 sequence is 14 residues long. DNA for the CDR3: TGTGCCAGCAGCTTAGCGGTAGGGTCCACTGAAGCTTTCTTT. Translation: CASSLAVGSTEAFF.

The table lists this clonotype with a few counts. J is TRBJ1-5 and V is TRBV7-9; no clear D. Germline CDR1 reads SEHNR; CDR2 reads FQNEAQ (reference sequence). The CDR3 covers 17 residues. The ends were cut back, 8 bases at V and 4 bases at J, with 24 bases in the middle. The CDR3 reads CASALGKDLDWNQPQHF. The CDR3 DNA reads TGTGCCAGCGCGCTTGGTAAGGATCTGGATTGGAATCAGCCCCAGCATTTT.

The rearrangement joins TRBV27 to TRBJ2-7, with 9 bases that match TRBD1. The CDR3 is 15 residues long. In germline, CDR1 is MNHEY, CDR2 SMNVEV (reference sequence). Trimming cost V 0 bases and J 5 bases; bases outside gene matches: 5. Here the CDR3 reads CASSLSWTGADEQYF. CDR3 in DNA: TGTGCCAGCAGTTTATCCTGGACAGGGGCGGACGAGCAGTACTTC.

This chain connects TRBV5-6 to TRBJ1-1, with D hard to call. The CDR3 extends over 12 amino acids. Per the germline V gene, CDR1 is SGHDT and CDR2 is YYEEEE. Trimming removed 2 bases from V and 5 bases from J, with 7 bases in between. The CDR3 reads CASSLPETEAFF. CDR3 bases: TGTGCCAGCAGCTTACCAGAAACTGAAGCTTTCTTT.